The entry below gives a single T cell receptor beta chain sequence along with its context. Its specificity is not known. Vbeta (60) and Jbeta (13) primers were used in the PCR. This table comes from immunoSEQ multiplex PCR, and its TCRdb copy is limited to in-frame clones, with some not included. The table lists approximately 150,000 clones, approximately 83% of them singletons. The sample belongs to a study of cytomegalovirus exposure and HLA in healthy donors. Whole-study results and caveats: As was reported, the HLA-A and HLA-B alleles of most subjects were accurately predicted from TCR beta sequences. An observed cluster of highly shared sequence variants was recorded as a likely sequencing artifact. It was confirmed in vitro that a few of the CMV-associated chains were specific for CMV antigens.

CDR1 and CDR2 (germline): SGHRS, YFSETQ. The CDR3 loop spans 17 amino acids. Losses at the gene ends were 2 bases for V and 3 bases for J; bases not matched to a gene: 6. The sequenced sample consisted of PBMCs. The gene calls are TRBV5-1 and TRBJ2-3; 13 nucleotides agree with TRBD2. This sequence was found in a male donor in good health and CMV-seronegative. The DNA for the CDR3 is TGCGCCAGCAGCTTCTGGACTAGCGGGAGTAGAACAGATACGCAGTATTTT. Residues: CASSFWTSGSRTDTQYF.